These 26 T cell receptor beta chains were sequenced from one sample in a study of OX40 agonist ivuxolimab in advanced cancers. The repertoire was sequenced with immunoSEQ multiplex PCR; TCRdb's copy has only in-frame clones and lacks some. Of some 80,000 clones listed, over 85% are singletons. Source: CD4+ or CD8+ T cells sorted from blood, taken in a trial of the OX40 agonist ivuxolimab. The receptors originated from an adult with an advanced solid tumor such as melanoma, head and neck, liver or kidney cancer.

The rearrangement links TRBV28 to TRBJ2-7; D ambiguous. This CDR3 is built from 15 residues. With 1 base removed from V and 3 bases from J, the gap between germline ends came to 13 bases. Germline-derived CDR1 and CDR2 are MDHEN and SYDVKM. CDR3 protein: CASSLSPKGNYEQYF. The CDR3 nucleotides are TGTGCCAGCAGTTTATCCCCTAAAGGAAACTACGAGCAGTACTTC.

The chain joins TRBV4-1 to TRBJ1-2; D ambiguous. V was trimmed by 0 bases and J by 0 bases, leaving 8 bases between them. This CDR3 contains 15 residues. Germline CDR1 and CDR2: MGHRA and YSYEKL. CDR3 sequence: CASSQEMAANYGYTF. As DNA, the CDR3 is TGCGCCAGCAGCCAAGAGATGGCAGCTAACTATGGCTACACCTTC.

The rearrangement joins TRBV5-4 to TRBJ1-1, with a possible D match to TRBD1 (5 bases). Trimming pared 3 bases from V and 1 base from J, leaving 7 bases between. This CDR3 is 13 amino acids long. Per germline, CDR1 SGHNT and CDR2 YYREEE (reference sequence). Written as DNA, the CDR3 is TGTGCCAGCAGCTGGGACGAGAACACTGAAGCTTTCTTT. Translation gives CASSWDENTEAFF. Full variable domain (outside the CDR3, taken from reference TRBV5-4 and TRBJ1-1): ETGVTQSPTHLIKTRGQQVTLRCSSQSGHNTVSWYQQALGQGPQFIFQYYREEENGRGNFPPRFSGLQFPNYSSELNVNALELDDSALYLCASSWDENTEAFFGQGTRLTVV.

V usage is TRBV13 and J usage is TRBJ2-7, with a weak D call TRBD2 (5 bases). From germline, CDR1 is PRHDT and CDR2 FYEKMQ (reference sequence). The CDR3 is made up of 14 amino acids. Trimming left V 5 bases short and J 1 base short, with 12 bases between. DNA for the CDR3: TGTGCCAGCAGCCCAGACCGCGGGTCCTACGAGCAGTACTTC. It specifies CASSPDRGSYEQYF.

The J gene is TRBJ1-5, the V gene TRBV5-5; D gene unclear. The germline gives CDR1 SGHKS, CDR2 YYEKEE (reference sequence). CDR3 length equals 16 residues. V was pared by 0 bases and J by 1 base, with 11 bases between. CDR3 sequence: CASSLAAKGSNQPQHF. The CDR3, as DNA: TGTGCCAGCAGCTTGGCGGCCAAGGGAAGCAATCAGCCCCAGCATTTT. Based on the CDR3 plus reference TRBV5-5 and TRBJ1-5, the full variable domain is DAGVTQSPTHLIKTRGQQVTLRCSPISGHKSVSWYQQVLGQGPQFIFQYYEKEERGRGNFPDRFSARQFPNYSSELNVNALLLGDSALYLCASSLAAKGSNQPQHFGDGTRLSIL.

This chain joins TRBV25-1 and TRBJ2-1; D call uncertain. V was pared by 4 bases and J by 6 bases, with 4 bases between. Germline CDR1 is MGHDK and CDR2 is SYGVNS. This CDR3 spans 11 amino acids. The DNA of the CDR3 is TGTGCCAGCAGTGTGGGCAATGAGCAGTTCTTC. It translates to CASSVGNEQFF.

The V call is TRBV15, the J call TRBJ2-7; D is perhaps TRBD1 or TRBD2 (6 bases each). V was pared by 0 bases and J by 3 bases, with 15 bases between. CDR1 and CDR2 (germline): LNHNV, YYDKDF (reference sequence). This CDR3 contains 16 residues. The chain's CDR3 is CATSRDLGGIFYEQYF. CDR3 nucleotides: TGTGCCACCAGCAGAGATTTAGGGGGGATCTTCTACGAGCAGTACTTC.

The chain joins TRBV18 to TRBJ2-3; 9 bases agree with TRBD1. The CDR3 has 16 residues. V lost 3 bases to trimming and J lost 4 bases; unmatched junction nucleotides: 8. Germline CDR1 and CDR2: KGHSH and LQKENI. The DNA for the CDR3 is TGTGCCAGCTCACCCGCCGGACAGGGGATTGCAGATACGCAGTATTTT. Translating gives CASSPAGQGIADTQYF.

The chain carries TRBV6-6 and TRBJ1-2; D might be TRBD1 (6 bases). The CDR3 consists of 15 residues. V dropped 2 bases and J dropped 4 bases, with 14 bases sitting between them. From germline, CDR1 is MNHNY and CDR2 SVGAGI (reference sequence). This chain's CDR3 is CASSYDTGIGYGYTF. The CDR3 DNA reads TGTGCCAGCAGTTACGATACAGGGATCGGCTATGGCTACACCTTC.

The V call is TRBV19, the J call TRBJ1-2, with D tentatively TRBD1 (5 bases). Germline V gene lookup returns CDR1 LNHDA and CDR2 SQIVND (reference sequence). The CDR3 has 15 amino acids. Trimming removed 3 bases from V and 2 bases from J, with 13 bases in between. In DNA form, the CDR3 reads TGTGCCAGTAGTATCGGGGCCGGGGGGAACTATGGCTACACCTTC. Translated, it gives CASSIGAGGNYGYTF.

The chain is built from TRBV6-6 and TRBJ1-2; 7 positions match TRBD1. V lost 2 bases to trimming and J lost 4 bases; unmatched junction nucleotides: 7. The V gene's germline CDR1 is MNHNY and CDR2 SVGAGI (reference sequence). This CDR3 has 15 amino acids. For the CDR3, the DNA is TGTGCCAGCAGTTACCTGGACAGGAACGGCTATGGCTACACCTTC. Protein product: CASSYLDRNGYGYTF.

The chain couples TRBV6-5 to TRBJ2-7; the D is unclear. There are 15 residues in the CDR3. Germline V gene sequence: CDR1 MNHEY, CDR2 SVGAGI. V lost 4 bases to trimming and J lost 2 bases, with 15 bases between them. CDR3 residues: CASSLVSLYPYEQYF. The CDR3 DNA is TGTGCCAGCAGTTTGGTCTCTCTCTACCCCTACGAGCAGTACTTC.

This clone has only one observation. This chain uses TRBV7-6 with TRBJ1-1, with D possibly TRBD1 on 6 matching bases. The V and J ends lost 2 bases and 5 bases respectively, with 18 bases between them. The CDR3 has 16 amino acids. CDR1 SGHVS and CDR2 FNYEAQ come from the germline V gene. This CDR3 is CASSLFKGQGTTEAFF. The DNA of the CDR3 is TGTGCCAGCAGCTTATTTAAAGGGCAGGGGACGACTGAAGCTTTCTTT.

This sequence joins TRBV7-3 and TRBJ2-7; tentatively, D is TRBD2 (5 bases). This CDR3 spans 15 amino acids. Germline CDR1 reads SGHTA; CDR2 reads FQGTGA. The V and J ends lost 1 base and 0 bases respectively, with 10 bases between them. The CDR3 spells CASSLMVGSSYEQYF. In nucleotides, the CDR3 is TGTGCCAGCAGCTTAATGGTAGGGAGCTCCTACGAGCAGTACTTC.

This rearrangement joins TRBV7-9 to TRBJ2-3; D gene uncertain. Germline V gene data show CDR1 as SEHNR and CDR2 as FQNEAQ (reference sequence). This CDR3 comprises 12 residues. Trimming shortened V by 1 base and J by 4 bases, and 3 bases separated the two germline ends. The CDR3 nucleotides are TGTGCCAGCAGCTTAGGGCCAGATACGCAGTATTTT. Translated: CASSLGPDTQYF.

The J gene is TRBJ2-7, the V gene TRBV27; no clear D gene. This CDR3 spans 12 amino acids. Per germline, CDR1 MNHEY and CDR2 SMNVEV (reference sequence). Trimming left V 4 bases short and J 0 bases short, with 4 bases between. DNA of the CDR3: TGTGCCAGCAGTTCCCACTCCTACGAGCAGTACTTC. Its protein is CASSSHSYEQYF.

The chain combines TRBV6-4 with TRBJ2-2, with a tentative D call TRBD2 (6 bases). Trimming shortened V by 0 bases and J by 1 base, and 9 bases separated the two germline ends. CDR1 is MRHNA and CDR2 is SNTAGT in the germline V gene. This CDR3 region has 16 residues. Written as DNA, the CDR3 is TGTGCCAGCAGTGACTCGAGTAGCGGGAACACCGGGGAGCTGTTTTTT. It translates to CASSDSSSGNTGELFF.

The rearrangement joins TRBV2 to TRBJ1-1, with D tentatively TRBD1 (5 bases). Trimming stripped 7 bases from V and 3 bases from J, with 15 bases between. CDR1 and CDR2 from the germline V gene are SNHLY and FYNNEI. The CDR3 runs 14 residues. DNA of the CDR3: TGTGCCAGCAAAGAGTGGGGGATCGACACTGAAGCTTTCTTT. Protein product: CASKEWGIDTEAFF.

The chain employs TRBV7-2 and TRBJ2-7; no definite D call. Trimming took off 1 base at V and 0 bases at J, with 7 bases between the two ends. The CDR3 is made up of 14 amino acids. The V gene's germline CDR1 is SGHTA and CDR2 FQGNSA. The CDR3 region is CASSLEAVSYEQYF. In DNA form, the CDR3 reads TGTGCCAGCAGCTTAGAAGCAGTCTCCTACGAGCAGTACTTC.

The chain has TRBV7-8 and TRBJ2-7; TRBD1 is a possible D gene (6 bases). V lost 5 bases and J 5 bases, leaving 16 bases between the germline ends. Germline CDR1 and CDR2: SGHVS and FQNEAQ. The CDR3 consists of 14 residues. This CDR3 is CASSQIRDIDEQYF. Here the CDR3 DNA reads TGTGCCAGCAGCCAAATCCGGGACATCGACGAGCAGTACTTC.

The chain has TRBV29-1 and TRBJ2-3; TRBD1 is a possible D gene (5 bases). Trimming took 6 bases from V and 0 from J, leaving 13 bases between them. This CDR3 comprises 14 residues. Germline CDR1 reads SQVTM; CDR2 reads ANQGSEA. CDR3 amino acids: CSVGPWASTDTQYF. CDR3 in DNA: TGCAGCGTGGGGCCGTGGGCTAGCACAGATACGCAGTATTTT.

Of note for this clone: Other DNA sequences in the same sample also yield this CDR3. The V and J genes are TRBV6-6 and TRBJ2-1; the match to TRBD2 covers 7 bases. The germline V gene has CDR1 MNHNY and CDR2 SVGAGI (reference sequence). CDR3 length: 16 amino acids. J gave up 1 base and V 5 bases, and 8 bases lay outside the gene matches. DNA of the CDR3: TGTGCCAGCAGTCCTTGGGGGGAGGGTTCCTACAATGAGCAGTTCTTC. Translation: CASSPWGEGSYNEQFF.

The chain combines TRBV27 with TRBJ1-1; D is unresolved. The CDR3 totals 12 residues. The germline CDR1 and CDR2 sequences are MNHEY and SMNVEV (reference sequence). Trimming cost V 6 bases and J 5 bases, with 10 bases left between them. The CDR3 sequence is CASRRGSTEAFF. CDR3 coding DNA: TGTGCCAGCAGACGGGGAAGTACTGAAGCTTTCTTT.

V and J are TRBV7-6 and TRBJ2-7; maybe TRBD2 (7 bases). The CDR3 runs to 15 residues. V dropped 0 bases and J dropped 5 bases, with 14 bases sitting between them. The germline V gene has CDR1 SGHVS and CDR2 FNYEAQ. In DNA form, the CDR3 reads TGTGCCAGCAGCTTAGCGGGGGGGCGTCAGAACGAGCAGTACTTC. Amino acid sequence: CASSLAGGRQNEQYF.

This chain joins TRBV4-1 and TRBJ1-5, with D uncertain. V dropped 0 bases and J dropped 7 bases, with 10 bases sitting between them. The CDR3 runs to 14 residues. The V gene's germline CDR1 is MGHRA and CDR2 YSYEKL. DNA of the CDR3: TGCGCCAGCAGCCAAGATTTTCCGGGGCAGCCCCAGCATTTT. It encodes CASSQDFPGQPQHF.

V is TRBV9 and J is TRBJ1-2; D is perhaps TRBD1 (6 bases). Trimming left V 3 bases short and J 8 bases short, with 17 bases between. The germline V gene has CDR1 SGDLS and CDR2 YYNGEE. The CDR3 extends over 14 amino acids. The CDR3 DNA sequence: TGTGCCAGCAGCGAGATTGTGGACAGACCGGGCTACACCTTC. It codes for CASSEIVDRPGYTF.